These 24 T cell receptor beta chains were all obtained from the same sample, sequenced in a study of OX40 agonist ivuxolimab in advanced cancers. Method: immunoSEQ multiplex PCR; TCRdb's copy keeps in-frame clones and lacks some. This table has 95,000 to 150,000 clones, 80% to 95% appearing once. The sequences come from CD4+ or CD8+ T cells sorted from blood, collected in a trial of the OX40 agonist ivuxolimab. All receptors derive from an adult with an advanced solid tumor such as melanoma, head and neck, liver or kidney cancer.

V and J are TRBV4-1 and TRBJ1-4, with D perhaps TRBD1 (6 bases). Germline loops: CDR1 MGHRA, CDR2 YSYEKL. The CDR3 has 21 amino acids. V was trimmed by 0 bases and J by 4 bases, leaving 27 bases between them. The CDR3 nucleotides are TGCGCCAGCAGCCAAGATCCGGGAGGAGGGGGTTTTGGATTTATTAATGAAAAACTGTTTTTT. This codes for CASSQDPGGGGFGFINEKLFF.

In this sample, this clone turned up a few times. V and J are TRBV5-3 and TRBJ1-5; D call uncertain. TRBV5-3 is an ORF; its function is uncertain. Trimming cost V 4 bases and J 7 bases, with 18 bases left between them. The length of the CDR3 is 15 residues. CDR3 region: CARSPGRELGQPQHF. CDR3 in DNA: TGTGCCAGAAGCCCAGGACGGGAGTTGGGGCAGCCCCAGCATTTT.

This chain joins TRBV28 and TRBJ1-1, with a possible D match to TRBD1 (5 bases). Deletions cut 8 bases from V and 4 bases from J, with 20 bases between. The germline gives CDR1 MDHEN, CDR2 SYDVKM. The CDR3 contains 15 residues. This chain's CDR3 is CASSPPRAGPTEAFF. The CDR3 DNA sequence: TGTGCCAGCTCCCCTCCTCGAGCAGGGCCCACTGAAGCTTTCTTT.

This sequence joins TRBV27 and TRBJ2-7; a possible D gene is TRBD2 (6 bases). Trimming cost V 8 bases and J 7 bases, with 15 bases left between them. The germline V gene has CDR1 MNHEY and CDR2 SMNVEV (reference sequence). The CDR3 has 12 amino acids. The CDR3 protein is CASAGNRGEQYF. CDR3 DNA: TGTGCCAGCGCTGGGAACCGGGGGGAGCAGTACTTC.

The rearrangement uses TRBV9 and TRBJ2-2, with 9 nucleotides matching TRBD2. Germline loops: CDR1 SGDLS, CDR2 YYNGEE. The CDR3 extends over 14 amino acids. V lost 4 bases, J lost 5 bases, and 3 bases stayed unmatched. Here the CDR3 reads CASSPRGGTGELFF. CDR3 nucleotide sequence: TGTGCCAGCAGCCCGCGGGGGGGAACCGGGGAGCTGTTTTTT.

A single count supports this clone. The chain employs TRBV6-1 and TRBJ2-3; 7 nucleotides agree with TRBD1. Per the germline V gene, CDR1 is MNHNS and CDR2 is SASEGT. After removal of 4 bases from V and 2 bases from J, the junction contained 9 bases not matched to a gene. This CDR3 is 16 amino acids long. CDR3 in DNA: TGTGCCAGCAGTGCGGGACAGAATATCTTCACAGATACGCAGTATTTT. Amino acids: CASSAGQNIFTDTQYF.

This chain joins TRBV2 and TRBJ1-4; D uncertain. V was trimmed by 5 bases and J by 7 bases, leaving 14 bases between them. Germline V gene sequence: CDR1 SNHLY, CDR2 FYNNEI. The CDR3 has 14 residues. CDR3 sequence (DNA): TGTGCCAGCAGTCAGTACAGAAGCAGTGAAAAACTGTTTTTT. Protein sequence: CASSQYRSSEKLFF.

CDR3 amino acids: CASSPYVNTEAFF. As DNA, the CDR3 is TGTGCCAGCTCACCATACGTTAACACTGAAGCTTTCTTT. The V gene is TRBV18, the J gene TRBJ1-1, with unresolved D. Germline lookup yields CDR1 KGHSH and CDR2 LQKENI. Trimming left V 2 bases short and J 2 bases short, with 6 bases between. The CDR3 spans 13 residues.

The chain joins TRBV28 to TRBJ1-2; D unresolved. Germline V gene sequence: CDR1 MDHEN, CDR2 SYDVKM. The CDR3 totals 11 residues. V was clipped by 3 bases and J by 4 bases, with 3 bases between them. The CDR3 bases are TGTGCCAGCAGTTTCGGCTATGGCTACACCTTC. It is translated as CASSFGYGYTF.

The chain couples TRBV12-5 to TRBJ2-7; possibly TRBD1 or TRBD2 for D (5 bases each). Trimming took 2 bases from V and 2 from J, leaving 13 bases between them. Germline values: CDR1 LGHNT, CDR2 FRNRAP. The CDR3 runs to 15 residues. The chain's CDR3 is CASGLSGTRAYEQYF. In DNA, the CDR3 is TGTGCTAGTGGTTTGTCCGGGACCAGAGCCTACGAGCAGTACTTC.

CDR3 nucleotides: TGTGCCAGTAGTCCCCCGGGACTCCTCAACTATGGCTACACCTTC. As protein: CASSPPGLLNYGYTF. The gene calls are TRBV19 and TRBJ1-2, with D possibly matching TRBD1 (5 bases). V was clipped by 5 bases and J by 2 bases, with 15 bases between them. Germline lookup yields CDR1 LNHDA and CDR2 SQIVND (reference sequence). The CDR3 length is 15 residues. The entire variable domain, with the rest obtained from reference TRBV19 and TRBJ1-2, is as follows: DGGITQSPKYLFRKEGQNVTLSCEQNLNHDAMYWYRQDPGQGLRLIYYSQIVNDFQKGDIAEGYSVSREKKESFPLTVTSAQKNPTAFYLCASSPPGLLNYGYTFGSGTRLTVV.

The DNA for the CDR3 is TGCGCCAGCAGCCCCGGGACAGACGGTCGCAATGAGCAGTTCTTC. Its translation is CASSPGTDGRNEQFF. The chain carries TRBV5-1 and TRBJ2-1, with 7 bases fitting TRBD1. With 4 bases clipped from V and 6 bases from J, the junction kept 10 bases outside the gene matches. CDR3 length equals 15 residues. Germline V gives CDR1 SGHRS, CDR2 YFSETQ.

V gene TRBV9 combines with J gene TRBJ2-7; 7 positions agree with TRBD1. Looked up from germline, CDR1 is SGDLS and CDR2 is YYNGEE. This CDR3 has 16 amino acids. J was trimmed by 6 bases and V by 0 bases; bases with no gene match: 12. CDR3 coding DNA: TGTGCCAGCAGCGTAGGTTTGAGGGACAGTTATAGCGAGCAGTACTTC. As protein: CASSVGLRDSYSEQYF.

The V gene is TRBV18, the J gene TRBJ2-7; 7 bases line up with TRBD1. Trimming removed 3 bases from V and 7 bases from J; junction bases left unmatched: 6. This CDR3 region has 13 residues. CDR1 KGHSH and CDR2 LQKENI come from the germline V gene. The CDR3 is CASSPGQEREQYF. The CDR3 DNA sequence: TGTGCCAGCTCACCCGGACAGGAGAGAGAGCAGTACTTC.

Here the CDR3 DNA reads TGTGCCAGCAGCTTGGCTACGCAGTATTTT. Its protein is CASSLATQYF. The chain carries TRBV7-3 and TRBJ2-3; no reliable D call. Germline V gene lookup returns CDR1 SGHTA and CDR2 FQGTGA. The CDR3 runs 10 residues. The V gene lost 3 bases and the J gene lost 8 bases, with 3 bases spanning the gap. Together with reference TRBV7-3 and TRBJ2-3, the CDR3 gives the full variable domain: GAGVSQTPSNKVTEKGKYVELRCDPISGHTALYWYRQSLGQGPEFLIYFQGTGAADDSGLPNDRFFAVRPEGSVSTLKIQRTERGDSAVYLCASSLATQYFGPGTRLTVL.

About this clone: This CDR3 is also generated by other DNA sequences in the sample. This chain joins TRBV5-1 and TRBJ2-2; D not resolved. Trimming left V 0 bases short and J 0 bases short, with 3 bases between. CDR1 is SGHRS and CDR2 is YFSETQ in the germline V gene. The CDR3 spans 14 residues. CDR3 sequence (DNA): TGCGCCAGCAGCTTGGCGGCGAACACCGGGGAGCTGTTTTTT. It yields the protein CASSLAANTGELFF.

The chain joins TRBV6-4 to TRBJ2-2; 8 bases are a match to TRBD2. Germline V gene sequence: CDR1 MRHNA, CDR2 SNTAGT. With V trimmed by 6 bases and J by 4 bases, 7 bases remained unmatched. The CDR3 runs 15 residues. The CDR3 DNA follows: TGTGCCAGCAGACCCGGGGGGGCATTCACCGGGGAGCTGTTTTTT. It is translated as CASRPGGAFTGELFF.

The chain employs TRBV25-1 and TRBJ1-3; possibly TRBD1 for D (5 bases). V lost 1 base and J lost 0, with 16 bases in between. The CDR3 is made up of 18 amino acids. In germline, CDR1 is MGHDK, CDR2 SYGVNS. The CDR3 nucleotides read TGTGCCAGCAGTGAATGGGTAGGGGCAGGTGGCTCTGGAAACACCATATATTTT. Residues: CASSEWVGAGGSGNTIYF.

V is TRBV11-2 and J is TRBJ2-5; D unclear. Germline V gives CDR1 SGHAT, CDR2 FQNNGV. The ends were cut back, 4 bases at V and 7 bases at J, with 13 bases in the middle. The CDR3 loop spans 13 amino acids. The CDR3 here is CASSYTLRVTQYF. DNA for the CDR3: TGTGCCAGCAGCTACACACTACGGGTGACCCAGTACTTC.

V usage is TRBV5-1 and J usage is TRBJ2-3; 7 nucleotides match TRBD2. Germline CDR1 and CDR2: SGHRS and YFSETQ. J gave up 6 bases and V 4 bases, and 11 bases lay outside the gene matches. CDR3 length: 15 residues. CDR3 sequence: CASSTGGTAGDTQYF. CDR3 nucleotides: TGCGCCAGCAGCACGGGAGGCACCGCGGGGGATACGCAGTATTTT.

The V gene is TRBV4-3, the J gene TRBJ1-4; D is possibly TRBD1 (5 bases). Trimming took 4 bases from V and 5 from J, leaving 14 bases between them. The CDR3 is 15 residues long. Looked up from germline, CDR1 is LGHNA and CDR2 is YSLEER. CDR3 sequence reads: CASSRPGSANEKLFF. The CDR3 DNA follows: TGCGCCAGCAGCCGCCCAGGGTCAGCGAATGAAAAACTGTTTTTT.

The chain has TRBV19 and TRBJ2-1; D remains unclear. Germline V gene data show CDR1 as LNHDA and CDR2 as SQIVND (reference sequence). The CDR3 covers 14 residues. V lost 0 bases and J lost 9, with 12 bases in between. The CDR3 DNA reads as TGTGCCAGTAGTATAGAAAGCCTAGGCGGTGAGCAGTTCTTC. This encodes CASSIESLGGEQFF.

The rearrangement links TRBV27 to TRBJ2-3; D possibly corresponds to TRBD2 (5 bases). Germline CDR1 is MNHEY and CDR2 is SMNVEV (reference sequence). The CDR3 length is 11 residues. Deletions cut 5 bases from V and 9 bases from J, with 9 bases between. The CDR3, as DNA: TGTGCCAGCAGTGGTGGGGAGACGCAGTATTTT. This translates into CASSGGETQYF.

The rearrangement uses TRBV20-1 and TRBJ2-5; D is uncertain. The CDR3 has 11 amino acids. Germline V CDR1 and CDR2: DFQATT, SNEGSKA (reference sequence). Between the trimmed V and J ends, which lost 6 bases and 5 bases, there was a span of 10 bases. The CDR3 region has the DNA TGCAGTGCGCTACTACGGGAGACCCAGTACTTC. The encoded protein is CSALLRETQYF.